This record concerns one T cell receptor (beta chain) sequence. Its antigen remains unknown. The length of the CDR3 is 13 residues. V lost 11 bases, J lost 7 bases, and 14 bases stayed unmatched. Germline V gene lookup returns CDR1 MNHNS and CDR2 SASEGT. This sample was taken from a study of T cell repertoires in cytomegalovirus infection. The overall study: Both recently identified HLA-C-restricted and well-studied HLA-B-restricted CMV epitopes were used in the study. It can be stated that public TCR beta signatures indicated CMV infection as well as a matching HLA type.

TCRdb re-called the reads through MiXCR, storing one row per CDR3 protein. The table lists some 920,000 distinct CDR3 sequences, approximately 31% of them singletons. This TCR was sampled from a human donor in good health (CMV status not recorded). Some clones in this sample may be carry-over from other donors' samples. The chain joins TRBV6-1 to TRBJ2-7; TRBD1 matches at 7 bases. Material: cultured CD8+ T cells from PBMCs, obtained from culture after CMV antigen stimulation. The CDR3 bases are TGTGCCGCCCTCTGGGACAGCACGAGGGAGCAGTACTTC. The encoded protein is CAALWDSTREQYF.